This T cell receptor (beta chain) was sequenced in a study of sequential checkpoint blockade in melanoma (dated by TCRdb to between 2018 and 2021). As for the study more broadly: Patients were randomized 1:1 to first-line nivolumab followed by ipilimumab (arm A) or ipilimumab followed by nivolumab (arm B). Maintenance nivolumab was given following each of the two trial sequences. The full study reports these points: The model for predicting response that combines TCR metrics with mutation burden needs to be validated in larger, independent patient cohorts.

The sample's treatment or condition label is to be understood as: randomized to nivolumab then ipilimumab (arm A) or the reverse (arm B). Prior DNA-damaging chemotherapy had not been received by any trial patient. A FACS Aria II flow cytometer was used to sort live CD3+CD8+ cells that were negative for CD19 and CD56 from thawed PBMCs. Samples came from patients with melanoma in CheckMate 064, a randomized, open-label phase II trial of sequential checkpoint blockade. Peripheral blood mononuclear cells were collected by leukapheresis, purified with Ficoll-Paque, and frozen in human serum with around 10% DMSO. Right after sorting, the blood CD3+CD8+ cells were verified to be >95% pure, and DNA extraction followed. About this clone: Its antigen has not been determined. The record has no base qualities; no much larger clone is one base away.

Ends trimmed: V by 3 bases, J by 6 bases; bases unmatched to a gene: 7. The CDR3 measures 15 amino acids from cysteine to phenylalanine. Just the 45-base CDR3 DNA is kept, in frame starting at base 1. According to the germline V gene (reference sequence), CDR1 reads LNHDA and CDR2 reads SQIVND. TCRbeta CDR3 regions were immunosequenced from genomic DNA with the immunoSEQ Assay. Before high-throughput sequencing, the genomic DNA was amplified using bias-controlled multiplex PCR. Per the original workflow: To quantify the absolute abundance of each unique TCRbeta CDR3 region, the sequences were collapsed and filtered. Clonality, defined as 1 minus Pielou's evenness, was calculated using only productive rearrangements. Clones with significantly greater frequencies in on-treatment versus baseline samples were identified using a previously published method. TCRdb mirrors the immuneACCESS table, restricted to in-frame sequences. Some clones are absent from its copies; in checked studies, under half trace to an unresolved V gene, and the reason for the others is unknown. V, J and clone size were drawn from that table, and D and trimming were deduced from the DNA. This sample comprises fewer than 2,000 clones, roughly 73% of them detected only once. Around 23% of the sample goes to the ten largest clones.

The material was CD8+ T cells sorted from blood (inferred from file names), obtained from a patient given nivolumab and ipilimumab in sequence. The rearrangement combines TRBV19 with TRBJ2-1, with 8 bases in between that match TRBD2. The TCR originated in a human donor with melanoma. The CDR3 region: CASSIISGGLNEQFF. The DNA reads TGTGCCAGTAGTATTATCAGCGGGGGCCTCAATGAGCAGTTCTTC. With all but the CDR3 taken from the reference TRBV19 and TRBJ2-1 genes, the full variable domain is: DGGITQSPKYLFRKEGQNVTLSCEQNLNHDAMYWYRQDPGQGLRLIYYSQIVNDFQKGDIAEGYSVSREKKESFPLTVTSAQKNPTAFYLCASSIISGGLNEQFFGPGTRLTVL.